This is a list of T cell receptor beta chains from one sample in a study of blood T cells in healthy people across ages. TCRdb fed the 5' RACE reads into MiXCR, producing one record per CDR3 protein. The table records around 1,000,000 distinct CDR3 sequences, roughly two fifths of them present only once. The sample comprised blood. The receptors come from a man aged 18 to 30 in good health. The CDR3 runs from the conserved cysteine through the conserved F or W. A D gene is named only where the DNA matches it firmly. Clone size is given for some rows only: seen once, a few or many times, or a class if the clone is expanded.

cdr3_aa: CASRTGKGEAFF
cdr3_nt: TGTGCCAGCCGGACAGGGAAGGGTGAAGCTTTCTTT
j_call: TRBJ1-1
clone_size: -
v_call: TRBV3-1
d_call: TRBD1

cdr3_aa: CASSLGVGGIMNTEAFF
cdr3_nt: TGTGCCAGCAGCTTAGGGGTCGGGGGGATCATGAACACTGAAGCTTTCTTT
j_call: TRBJ1-1
clone_size: -
v_call: TRBV7-9
d_call: -

cdr3_aa: CASSKAGSTDTQYF
cdr3_nt: TGTGCCAGCAGCAAAGCGGGGAGCACAGATACGCAGTATTTT
j_call: TRBJ2-3
clone_size: many
v_call: TRBV4-2
d_call: TRBD2

cdr3_aa: CASSLSGGSIDEQFF
cdr3_nt: TGTGCCAGCAGTTTATCCGGTGGTAGTATCGATGAGCAGTTCTTC
j_call: TRBJ2-1
clone_size: -
v_call: TRBV27
d_call: -

cdr3_aa: CASSLDGGATYNEQFF
cdr3_nt: TGTGCCAGCAGCTTGGACGGGGGGGCCACCTACAATGAGCAGTTCTTC
j_call: TRBJ2-1
clone_size: few
v_call: TRBV5-4
d_call: TRBD2

cdr3_aa: CATSDPGTGNNEQFF
cdr3_nt: TGTGCCACCAGTGACCCTGGGACAGGGAACAATGAGCAGTTCTTC
j_call: TRBJ2-1
clone_size: few
v_call: TRBV24-1
d_call: TRBD1

cdr3_aa: CASSLAPLGSTEAFF
cdr3_nt: TGTGCCAGCAGCTTAGCGCCCCTAGGTTCCACTGAAGCTTTCTTT
j_call: TRBJ1-1
clone_size: few
v_call: TRBV7-2
d_call: -

cdr3_aa: CASSLSVRGRINIQYF
cdr3_nt: TGCGCCAGCAGCTTGTCCGTCCGGGGAAGGATAAACATTCAGTACTTC
j_call: TRBJ2-4
clone_size: -
v_call: TRBV5-1
d_call: -

cdr3_aa: CASSIKAGKGYTF
cdr3_nt: TGTGCCAGCAGCATTAAGGCGGGGAAGGGCTACACCTTC
j_call: TRBJ1-2
clone_size: -
v_call: TRBV9
d_call: -

cdr3_aa: CASRITGNTEAFF
cdr3_nt: TGTGCCAGCAGAATCACAGGGAACACTGAAGCTTTCTTT
j_call: TRBJ1-1
clone_size: -
v_call: TRBV7-2
d_call: -

cdr3_aa: CASSQDSGYEQYF
cdr3_nt: TGTGCCAGCAGCCAAGATTCGGGTTACGAGCAGTACTTC
j_call: TRBJ2-7
clone_size: -
v_call: TRBV4-2
d_call: -

cdr3_aa: CASSPTGGTMQFF
cdr3_nt: TGTGCCAGCAGCCCGACAGGGGGGACGATGCAGTTCTTC
j_call: TRBJ2-1
clone_size: -
v_call: TRBV28
d_call: TRBD1

cdr3_aa: CASKGQALLNYGYTF
cdr3_nt: TGTGCCAGTAAAGGACAGGCCCTCCTTAACTATGGCTACACCTTC
j_call: TRBJ1-2
clone_size: -
v_call: TRBV19
d_call: TRBD1

cdr3_aa: CASSTADRGSEAFF
cdr3_nt: TGTGCCAGCAGCACCGCGGACAGGGGCTCTGAAGCTTTCTTT
j_call: TRBJ1-1
clone_size: -
v_call: TRBV7-9
d_call: TRBD1

cdr3_aa: CASSLSGRSSYNEQYF
cdr3_nt: TGTGCCAGCAGTTTATCGGGCCGGAGCTCCTACAATGAGCAGTACTTC
j_call: TRBJ2-7
clone_size: -
v_call: TRBV27
d_call: -

cdr3_aa: CASSQVGGYGYTF
cdr3_nt: TGTGCCAGCAGCCAAGTTGGGGGATATGGCTACACCTTC
j_call: TRBJ1-2
clone_size: -
v_call: TRBV3-1
d_call: -

cdr3_aa: CSAYNSSYQPQHF
cdr3_nt: TGCAGTGCTTACAATAGCTCGTATCAGCCCCAGCATTTT
j_call: TRBJ1-5
clone_size: -
v_call: TRBV20-1
d_call: -

cdr3_aa: CASPVYSGPNYGYTF
cdr3_nt: TGTGCCAGCCCCGTGTATTCAGGACCTAACTATGGCTACACCTTC
j_call: TRBJ1-2
clone_size: -
v_call: TRBV2
d_call: -

cdr3_aa: CASSQERDLEQYF
cdr3_nt: TGTGCCAGCAGCCAAGAAAGGGACCTCGAGCAGTACTTC
j_call: TRBJ2-7
clone_size: -
v_call: TRBV4-2
d_call: -

cdr3_aa: CAISGQGGGRYF
cdr3_nt: TGTGCCATCAGTGGACAGGGGGGCGGTCGGTACTTC
j_call: TRBJ2-5
clone_size: many
v_call: TRBV10-3
d_call: TRBD1

cdr3_aa: CASSQEIRGSLRENIQYF
cdr3_nt: TGTGCCAGCAGCCAAGAGATCAGGGGGTCCCTCCGGGAAAACATTCAGTACTTC
j_call: TRBJ2-4
clone_size: -
v_call: TRBV14
d_call: TRBD1

cdr3_aa: CASSLEVSPLHF
cdr3_nt: TGTGCCAGCAGCTTAGAAGTCTCACCCCTCCACTTT
j_call: TRBJ1-6
clone_size: many
v_call: TRBV7-2
d_call: -

cdr3_aa: CASSPGLGAGELFF
cdr3_nt: TGTGCCAGCAGTCCCGGCCTGGGAGCCGGGGAGCTGTTTTTT
j_call: TRBJ2-2
clone_size: -
v_call: TRBV28
d_call: -

cdr3_aa: CASSRDRVVGGELFF
cdr3_nt: TGTGCCAGCAGCCGAGACAGGGTAGTTGGCGGGGAGCTGTTTTTT
j_call: TRBJ2-2
clone_size: -
v_call: TRBV12-3/TRBV12-4
d_call: TRBD1

cdr3_aa: CATSSPSVLAKNIQYF
cdr3_nt: TGTGCCACCAGCAGCCCAAGTGTTCTAGCCAAAAACATTCAGTACTTC
j_call: TRBJ2-4
clone_size: -
v_call: TRBV15
d_call: -

cdr3_aa: CASSRVSGRNYGYTF
cdr3_nt: TGCGCCAGCAGCCGAGTTTCAGGGCGTAACTATGGCTACACCTTC
j_call: TRBJ1-2
clone_size: -
v_call: TRBV4-3
d_call: -

cdr3_aa: CASKPGTSVTTDTQYF
cdr3_nt: TGTGCCAGCAAACCCGGGACTAGCGTCACCACAGATACGCAGTATTTT
j_call: TRBJ2-3
clone_size: many
v_call: TRBV27
d_call: TRBD2

cdr3_aa: CASSRSATDTQYF
cdr3_nt: TGTGCCAGCAGTCGCAGTGCCACAGATACGCAGTATTTT
j_call: TRBJ2-3
clone_size: few
v_call: TRBV28
d_call: -

cdr3_aa: CAGSFYREGNEQFF
cdr3_nt: TGTGCCGGCAGTTTCTACCGGGAGGGCAATGAGCAGTTCTTC
j_call: TRBJ2-1
clone_size: -
v_call: TRBV12-3/TRBV12-4
d_call: TRBD2

cdr3_aa: CASSQGAFGYTF
cdr3_nt: TGTGCCTCGAGCCAGGGGGCATTTGGCTACACCTTC
j_call: TRBJ1-2
clone_size: few
v_call: TRBV7-9
d_call: TRBD1

cdr3_aa: CASSEATNEKLFF
cdr3_nt: TGTGCCAGCAGTGAGGCAACTAATGAAAAACTGTTTTTT
j_call: TRBJ1-4
clone_size: -
v_call: TRBV28
d_call: -

cdr3_aa: CASRYGETEAFF
cdr3_nt: TGTGCCAGCAGGTACGGGGAGACTGAAGCTTTCTTT
j_call: TRBJ1-1
clone_size: -
v_call: TRBV6-5
d_call: -

cdr3_aa: CSATDRFSLNYGYTF
cdr3_nt: TGCAGCGCTACGGACAGGTTCTCGCTTAACTATGGCTACACCTTC
j_call: TRBJ1-2
clone_size: -
v_call: TRBV29-1
d_call: TRBD1

cdr3_aa: CASSELEGNSYGYTF
cdr3_nt: TGTGCCAGCAGTGAATTGGAGGGGAACTCATATGGCTACACCTTC
j_call: TRBJ1-2
clone_size: few
v_call: TRBV25-1
d_call: -

cdr3_aa: CASSPGQANSPLHF
cdr3_nt: TGTGCCAGCAGCCCCGGACAGGCCAATTCACCCCTCCACTTT
j_call: TRBJ1-6
clone_size: many
v_call: TRBV3-1
d_call: TRBD1

cdr3_aa: CASSLVSQEADTQYF
cdr3_nt: TGTGCCAGCAGCTTAGTATCCCAGGAGGCAGATACGCAGTATTTT
j_call: TRBJ2-3
clone_size: -
v_call: TRBV7-2
d_call: -

cdr3_aa: CASSNRVRGYEQYF
cdr3_nt: TGTGCCAGCAGCAACAGGGTTAGGGGCTACGAGCAGTACTTC
j_call: TRBJ2-7
clone_size: few
v_call: TRBV7-8
d_call: -

cdr3_aa: CSAREPGQGIDEQYF
cdr3_nt: TGCAGTGCTAGAGAGCCGGGACAGGGTATCGATGAGCAGTACTTC
j_call: TRBJ2-7
clone_size: -
v_call: TRBV20-1
d_call: TRBD1

cdr3_aa: CSARDLGALEETQYF
cdr3_nt: TGCAGTGCTAGAGATTTAGGGGCTTTAGAGGAGACCCAGTACTTC
j_call: TRBJ2-5
clone_size: few
v_call: TRBV20-1
d_call: -

cdr3_aa: CASSVGLVNTDTQYF
cdr3_nt: TGTGCCAGCAGCGTAGGACTTGTCAACACAGATACGCAGTATTTT
j_call: TRBJ2-3
clone_size: -
v_call: TRBV2
d_call: -